The 14 T cell receptor beta chains below were found in one sample sequenced in a study of blood T cell repertoires in COVID-19. The method was immunoSEQ multiplex PCR; TCRdb's version includes in-frame clones alone and lacks a portion of them. The table includes around 180,000 clones, approximately 79% detected once. Sequenced material: peripheral blood. All receptors come from a woman older than 75 with acute or convalescent COVID-19.

This chain links TRBV19 with TRBJ1-1, with 8 bases matching TRBD1. Germline lookup yields CDR1 LNHDA and CDR2 SQIVND (reference sequence). Trimming cost V 5 bases and J 0 bases; bases outside gene matches: 14. This CDR3 comprises 18 residues. CDR3 nucleotides: TGTGCCAGTAGTCCAGGGCGGGCAGGGGGCTTGGTGAACACTGAAGCTTTCTTT. Translation: CASSPGRAGGLVNTEAFF.

This clone was found a few times. The chain combines TRBV19 with TRBJ1-1; TRBD1 aligns across 7 bases. J lost 8 bases, V lost 6 bases, and 3 bases had no gene match. The CDR3 has 11 amino acids. The germline CDR1 and CDR2 sequences are LNHDA and SQIVND (reference sequence). CDR3 loop: CASRGQAEAFF. The CDR3 DNA reads TGTGCCAGTAGAGGACAGGCAGAAGCTTTCTTT. Full variable domain (missing parts from reference TRBV19 and TRBJ1-1): DGGITQSPKYLFRKEGQNVTLSCEQNLNHDAMYWYRQDPGQGLRLIYYSQIVNDFQKGDIAEGYSVSREKKESFPLTVTSAQKNPTAFYLCASRGQAEAFFGQGTRLTVV.

The rearrangement uses TRBV28 and TRBJ2-3, with D maybe TRBD1 (6 bases). Germline assignment: CDR1 MDHEN and CDR2 SYDVKM. The CDR3 runs to 14 residues. V was clipped by 8 bases and J by 0 bases, with 12 bases between them. CDR3 residues: CASRDTSSTDTQYF. The CDR3 DNA is TGTGCCAGCCGGGACACGAGTAGCACAGATACGCAGTATTTT.

The chain uses TRBV19 and TRBJ1-5; D is possibly TRBD1 (6 bases). The CDR3 totals 17 residues. V was shortened by 4 bases and J by 5 bases, with 21 bases between the two germline ends. Germline V lookup: CDR1 LNHDA, CDR2 SQIVND (reference sequence). The CDR3 protein is CASSKGLRDTRYQPQHF. The DNA of the CDR3 is TGTGCCAGTAGTAAGGGCCTTCGGGACACCCGTTATCAGCCCCAGCATTTT.

This clone showed up just a few times. The gene calls are TRBV4-1 and TRBJ1-4, with 9 bases that match TRBD1. The CDR3 extends over 14 amino acids. Germline V CDR1 and CDR2: MGHRA, YSYEKL. After removal of 5 bases from V and 6 bases from J, the junction contained 4 bases not matched to a gene. The CDR3 bases are TGCGCCAGCAGCTTACGGGACAGGGATGAAAAACTGTTTTTT. This sequence encodes CASSLRDRDEKLFF.

The chain is built from TRBV5-5 and TRBJ2-1, with 10 bases aligning to TRBD1. The germline gives CDR1 SGHKS, CDR2 YYEKEE (reference sequence). The J segment lost 6 bases and the V segment lost 1 base, leaving 7 bases of the junction unmatched. The CDR3 contains 16 residues. CDR3 coding DNA: TGTGCCAGCAGCTTGCAACCGGGACAGGGGCGCAATGAGCAGTTCTTC. It is translated as CASSLQPGQGRNEQFF. Using reference TRBV5-5 and TRBJ2-1 for the parts outside the CDR3, the full variable domain is DAGVTQSPTHLIKTRGQQVTLRCSPISGHKSVSWYQQVLGQGPQFIFQYYEKEERGRGNFPDRFSARQFPNYSSELNVNALLLGDSALYLCASSLQPGQGRNEQFFGPGTRLTVL.

The chain employs TRBV5-1 and TRBJ2-4, with TRBD1 matching over 7 bases. CDR3 size: 13 residues. The ends lost 7 bases at V and 6 bases at J; junction bases unmatched: 7. CDR1 SGHRS and CDR2 YFSETQ come from the germline V gene. The CDR3 bases are TGCGCCAGCGGGACAGAGCACCGAAACATTCAGTACTTC. This codes for CASGTEHRNIQYF.

The rearrangement joins TRBV14 to TRBJ2-7, with D unresolved. The V end lost 2 bases, the J end lost 6 bases, and 8 bases lay between the germline ends. The CDR3 is 12 residues long. Germline V gene sequence: CDR1 SGHDN, CDR2 FVKESK. In DNA form, the CDR3 reads TGTGCCAGCAGCCAATTTCTTAGCGAGCAGTACTTC. As protein: CASSQFLSEQYF.

This clone was detected only once. The chain couples TRBV6-5 to TRBJ2-7; 13 positions match TRBD2. V lost 6 bases and J lost 6; bases outside the gene matches: 8. The CDR3 length is 15 residues. In germline, CDR1 is MNHEY, CDR2 SVGAGI. The CDR3 loop reads CASRRTSGSLSEQYF. CDR3 DNA sequence: TGTGCCAGCAGAAGGACTAGCGGGAGCCTTAGCGAGCAGTACTTC.

Written as DNA, the CDR3 is TGTGCCAGCAGCTTATCAGCGGGAGGGCCGGAAGAGCAGTACTTC. This codes for CASSLSAGGPEEQYF. The V call is TRBV13, the J call TRBJ2-7, with 10 bases fitting TRBD2. The CDR3 length is 15 residues. V was pared by 2 bases and J by 7 bases, with 8 bases of the junction left unmatched. Germline CDR1 and CDR2: PRHDT and FYEKMQ (reference sequence).

The chain couples TRBV5-1 to TRBJ2-5, with 8 bases matching TRBD1. With 4 bases clipped from V and 3 bases from J, the junction kept 5 bases outside the gene matches. The CDR3 has 14 residues. Germline V gene lookup returns CDR1 SGHRS and CDR2 YFSETQ. CDR3 in amino acids: CASSNGQGEETQYF. The CDR3 coding sequence is TGCGCCAGCAGCAACGGACAGGGTGAAGAGACCCAGTACTTC.

J is TRBJ1-4 and V is TRBV9; TRBD1 matches 8 bases. Germline CDR1 SGDLS, CDR2 YYNGEE. V gave up 2 bases and J gave up 8 bases; unmatched junction bases: 11. CDR3 length: 16 amino acids. The CDR3 coding sequence is TGTGCCAGCAGCGTTAACGGACAGGGTGGGCAAGAAAAACTGTTTTTT. It translates to CASSVNGQGGQEKLFF.

The CDR3 region is CASSLPGGGFEQYF. As DNA, the CDR3 is TGTGCCAGCAGCTTACCAGGGGGCGGTTTCGAGCAGTACTTC. The chain carries TRBV7-9 and TRBJ2-7; 8 nucleotides align to TRBD1. CDR1 is SEHNR, CDR2 FQNEAQ, per germline (reference sequence). The V and J ends lost 2 bases and 6 bases, in that order; junction bases with no gene match: 6. The CDR3 covers 14 residues.

The chain links TRBV4-2 to TRBJ1-6; D is possibly TRBD1 (5 bases). CDR1 is LGHNA, CDR2 YNFKEQ, per germline. Trimming shortened V by 0 bases and J by 7 bases, and 13 bases separated the two germline ends. CDR3 size: 16 residues. The CDR3 is CASSQDSSRQNSPLHF. The CDR3 DNA is TGTGCCAGCAGCCAAGATTCTTCCAGACAGAATTCACCCCTCCACTTT.